What follows are 18 T cell receptor beta chains derived from one specimen sequenced in a study of vaccination and CD4 T cells after COVID-19. Treatment indicated: roughly 11-day PBMC culture with coronavirus spike peptide pools or control peptides (ViraFEST assay). The Oncomine TCR Beta short-read assay was applied to DNA of cultured CD4+ T cells. From the PCR reads, TCRdb called clonotypes with MiXCR, one entry per CDR3 protein. The sample lists more than 20,000 distinct CDR3 sequences, about 51% occurring once. These receptors lack a known antigen. The specimen sequenced was CD4+ T cells from blood, cultured in vitro. The receptor source for this set is a human donor who had recovered from COVID-19.

The rearrangement joins TRBV20-1 to TRBJ2-7; D unclear. CDR3 size: 14 residues. Germline V gene sequence: CDR1 DFQATT, CDR2 SNEGSKA (reference sequence). V shed 0 bases and J shed 6 bases, with 15 bases lying between them. The CDR3 DNA sequence: TGCAGTGCTAGAGACCCCCGGCTGCTAATCGAGCAGTACTTC. The encoded protein is CSARDPRLLIEQYF.

The J gene is TRBJ1-1, the V gene TRBV4-1; D is uncertain. Germline V CDR1 and CDR2: MGHRA, YSYEKL. This CDR3 contains 14 residues. V gave up 2 bases and J gave up 3 bases, with 10 bases separating them. The CDR3 DNA reads TGCGCCAGCAGCCAACGTGGGAACTACACTGAAGCTTTCTTT. It translates to CASSQRGNYTEAFF.

J is TRBJ1-2 and V is TRBV25-1; D is undetermined. Trimming took off 3 bases at V and 4 bases at J, with 12 bases between the two ends. Germline CDR1 and CDR2: MGHDK and SYGVNS. CDR3 length: 14 residues. CDR3 protein: CASSDYGLLYGYTF. CDR3 in DNA: TGTGCCAGCAGTGATTATGGATTACTCTATGGCTACACCTTC.

This clonotype was detected only a few times. The rearrangement uses TRBV6-5 and TRBJ1-2; 7 nucleotides align to TRBD1. There are 15 residues in the CDR3. The junction had 12 bases not matched to a gene; V was cut back by 4 bases and J by 7 bases. Germline V CDR1 and CDR2: MNHEY, SVGAGI. CDR3: CASSSLEGAPGGYTF. The DNA for the CDR3 is TGTGCCAGCAGTTCCTTAGAGGGGGCCCCAGGTGGCTACACCTTC.

V is TRBV11-2 and J is TRBJ2-7; D tentatively fits TRBD1 or TRBD2 (5 bases each). Germline CDR1 is SGHAT and CDR2 is FQNNGV. Trimming stripped 4 bases from V and 2 bases from J, with 12 bases between. This CDR3 is 14 amino acids long. CDR3 sequence reads: CASSSRDGTYEQYF. CDR3 coding DNA: TGTGCCAGCAGCTCTCGGGACGGGACCTACGAGCAGTACTTC.

This clonotype has more than one count but fewer than ten. V is TRBV24-1 and J is TRBJ1-1; a possible D gene is TRBD1 (5 bases). Between the trimmed V and J ends, which lost 9 bases and 0 bases, there was a span of 7 bases. CDR1 and CDR2 from the germline V gene are KGHDR and SFDVKD. This CDR3 is built from 12 residues. This chain's CDR3 is CATGGVNTEAFF. The CDR3 coding sequence is TGTGCCACCGGGGGGGTGAACACTGAAGCTTTCTTT.

This clonotype has more than one count but fewer than ten. The J gene is TRBJ1-1, the V gene TRBV27; D might be TRBD1 (6 bases). V gave up 4 bases and J gave up 5 bases, with 11 bases separating them. The CDR3 has 13 amino acids. Germline CDR1 reads MNHEY; CDR2 reads SMNVEV (reference sequence). The DNA for the CDR3 is TGTGCCAGCAGTTCAAACAGGGTTACTGAAGCTTTCTTT. It encodes CASSSNRVTEAFF.

CDR3 sequence reads: CASTDRGKDYGYTF. For the CDR3, the DNA is TGTGCCAGTACCGACAGGGGTAAGGATTATGGCTACACCTTC. The chain employs TRBV19 and TRBJ1-2, with 8 bases identical to TRBD1. The CDR3 is 14 amino acids. CDR1 is LNHDA, CDR2 SQIVND, per germline (reference sequence). V trimming: 7 bases; J trimming: 5 bases; junction bases outside the gene matches: 9.

The rearrangement uses TRBV6-4 and TRBJ1-6, with D possibly being TRBD1 (5 bases). The V gene lost 8 bases and the J gene lost 8 bases, with 22 bases spanning the gap. Germline values: CDR1 MRHNA, CDR2 SNTAGT. CDR3 size: 16 residues. In DNA form, the CDR3 reads TGTGCCAGCTGGCCCCGCGGACAAATGGGGGATTCACCCCTCCACTTT. It specifies CASWPRGQMGDSPLHF.

This clonotype was recorded a few times. The chain combines TRBV27 with TRBJ2-3; 14 bases align to TRBD2. V lost 6 bases and J lost 3; bases outside the gene matches: 5. The germline V gene encodes CDR1 MNHEY and CDR2 SMNVEV (reference sequence). This CDR3 is 16 amino acids long. The CDR3 DNA reads as TGTGCCAGCAGGGGACGGACTAGCGGGAGGACAGATACGCAGTATTTT. Translation: CASRGRTSGRTDTQYF.

This clonotype has a handful of counts. The rearrangement uses TRBV7-3 and TRBJ1-1; the match to TRBD1 covers 9 bases. Germline CDR1 reads SGHTA; CDR2 reads FQGTGA. The V segment lost 1 base and the J segment 7 bases; nucleotides outside the gene matches: 1. CDR3 length: 13 amino acids. The CDR3: CASSLRQGVEAFF. CDR3 coding DNA: TGTGCCAGCAGCTTAAGACAGGGGGTTGAAGCTTTCTTT.

The chain has TRBV28 and TRBJ1-3; D remains ambiguous. The CDR3 is 14 residues long. Germline CDR1 reads MDHEN; CDR2 reads SYDVKM. The V and J ends lost 2 bases and 1 base respectively, with 6 bases between them. The CDR3 nucleotides are TGTGCCAGCAGTTTAAAGGGATCTGGAAACACCATATATTTT. Protein sequence: CASSLKGSGNTIYF.

This clonotype was detected a few times. The chain is built from TRBV20-1 and TRBJ2-5; 8 bases agree with TRBD2. This CDR3 contains 14 residues. Germline V gene data show CDR1 as DFQATT and CDR2 as SNEGSKA (reference sequence). V lost 6 bases, J lost 5 bases, and 11 bases stayed unmatched. The CDR3 reads CSAYSGGRTETQYF. CDR3 sequence (DNA): TGCAGTGCATACAGCGGGGGCCGTACGGAGACCCAGTACTTC.

The genes are TRBV30 and TRBJ1-5; D unclear. This CDR3 has 15 residues. Germline CDR1 is GTSNPN and CDR2 is SVGIG (reference sequence). V was pared by 0 bases and J by 3 bases, with 12 bases between. The CDR3 sequence is CAWSVRSGANQPQHF. In DNA form, the CDR3 reads TGTGCCTGGAGTGTACGATCCGGTGCCAATCAGCCCCAGCATTTT.

This clonotype has a single count. The V and J genes are TRBV7-2 and TRBJ2-3; no clear D gene. This CDR3 comprises 14 residues. V was cut by 1 base and J by 4 bases, with 9 bases left in between. Germline CDR1 reads SGHTA; CDR2 reads FQGNSA. CDR3 sequence: CASSLVRVSDTQYF. The CDR3 nucleotides are TGTGCCAGCAGCTTAGTTAGGGTATCAGATACGCAGTATTTT. Combining the CDR3 with reference TRBV7-2 and TRBJ2-3 gives the whole variable domain GAGVSQSPSNKVTEKGKDVELRCDPISGHTALYWYRQSLGQGLEFLIYFQGNSAPDKSGLPSDRFSAERTGGSVSTLTIQRTQQEDSAVYLCASSLVRVSDTQYFGPGTRLTVL.

This clonotype was counted a few times. The V call is TRBV15, the J call TRBJ2-3, with 12 bases that match TRBD2. The V gene end was trimmed by 5 bases and the J gene end by 6 bases; junction bases not matched to a gene: 9. There are 16 residues in the CDR3. Germline-derived CDR1 and CDR2 are LNHNV and YYDKDF (reference sequence). As DNA, the CDR3 is TGTGCCACCAGCCCCCGGCTAGCGGGGGGGCGGGATACGCAGTATTTT. Amino acids: CATSPRLAGGRDTQYF.

The table lists this clonotype with a few counts. The V gene is TRBV24-1, the J gene TRBJ1-5; no firm D call. The germline V gene has CDR1 KGHDR and CDR2 SFDVKD. The CDR3 covers 17 residues. V dropped 0 bases and J dropped 9 bases, with 20 bases sitting between them. This CDR3 is CATSDLGAGRAGVPQHF. The CDR3 DNA reads as TGTGCCACCAGTGATTTGGGAGCAGGCCGCGCAGGAGTGCCCCAGCATTTT.

The chain links TRBV2 to TRBJ1-2, with 7 bases aligning to TRBD1. The length of the CDR3 is 14 residues. The V and J ends lost 5 bases and 6 bases, in that order; junction bases with no gene match: 9. Looked up from germline, CDR1 is SNHLY and CDR2 is FYNNEI. CDR3 protein: CASSPNWDSDGYTF. For the CDR3, the DNA is TGTGCCAGCAGTCCTAACTGGGACAGCGATGGCTACACCTTC.